One and the same sample provided the 24 T cell receptor beta chains below, sequenced in a study of cytomegalovirus exposure and HLA in healthy donors (dated by TCRdb to the late 2010s). The method behind the library was the immunoSEQ multiplex PCR assay. For the multiplex PCR, a mixture combining 60 forward primers for TCR Vbeta segments and 13 reverse primers for TCR Jbeta segments was used. This is the immuneACCESS table as TCRdb keeps it, with only in-frame sequences that have V and J called. A part of the clones is gone; compared with another copy, unresolved V genes explain less than half, and the rest is unexplained. The sample table lists 100,000 to 150,000 clones, 74% of them with a count of one. Together, the top ten hold roughly 7.3% of the sample. Sequenced: PBMCs. Receptor source: a male donor in good health and CMV-seronegative.

V is TRBV28 and J is TRBJ1-1; maybe TRBD1 (6 bases). Trimming left V 3 bases short and J 4 bases short, with 15 bases between. The CDR3 loop spans 15 amino acids. The germline V gene encodes CDR1 MDHEN and CDR2 SYDVKM. The CDR3 region is CASSLFQTGSTEAFF. As DNA, the CDR3 is TGTGCCAGCAGTTTGTTCCAGACAGGTAGCACTGAAGCTTTCTTT.

The V gene is TRBV2, the J gene TRBJ1-2; TRBD1 agrees at 7 bases. The CDR3 length is 16 residues. V shed 7 bases and J 0 bases; nucleotides not matched to a gene: 11. Germline CDR1 and CDR2: SNHLY and FYNNEI. The CDR3 region has the DNA TGTGCCAGCACTCTAATGGGGACAGTGCCTAACTATGGCTACACCTTC. As protein: CASTLMGTVPNYGYTF. Full variable domain (outside the CDR3, taken from reference TRBV2 and TRBJ1-2): EPEVTQTPSHQVTQMGQEVILRCVPISNHLYFYWYRQILGQKVEFLVSFYNNEISEKSEIFDDQFSVERPDGSNFTLKIRSTKLEDSAMYFCASTLMGTVPNYGYTFGSGTRLTVV.

This clone was found a few times. The chain employs TRBV7-3 and TRBJ2-3, with TRBD1 identical over 11 bases. The trim removed 3 bases at V and 1 base at J, leaving 6 bases unmatched. CDR1 and CDR2 (germline): SGHTA, FQGTGA. This CDR3 has 17 amino acids. CDR3: CASSFNGQGAGTDTQYF. Written as DNA, the CDR3 is TGTGCCAGCAGCTTTAATGGACAGGGGGCTGGCACAGATACGCAGTATTTT.

Only a few counts were recorded for this clone. The J gene is TRBJ2-7, the V gene TRBV7-9; D unresolved. CDR1 is SEHNR and CDR2 is FQNEAQ in the germline V gene (reference sequence). This CDR3 is 12 amino acids long. V was pared by 11 bases and J by 2 bases, with 13 bases between. The CDR3 loop is CAASGSPYEQYF. CDR3 nucleotide sequence: TGTGCCGCGTCCGGGTCTCCCTACGAGCAGTACTTC.

The chain joins TRBV28 to TRBJ2-7; 10 bases align to TRBD2. CDR3 size: 16 residues. J lost 2 bases, V lost 7 bases, and 11 bases had no gene match. CDR1 is MDHEN, CDR2 SYDVKM, per germline. CDR3 protein: CASNTLWSGGAYEQYF. The DNA for the CDR3 is TGTGCCAGCAACACGCTCTGGAGCGGGGGGGCCTACGAGCAGTACTTC.

This clone has only a few counts. The chain links TRBV15 to TRBJ1-1; the D gene is possibly TRBD1 (5 bases). The V gene's germline CDR1 is LNHNV and CDR2 YYDKDF (reference sequence). The CDR3 sequence is 15 residues long. V lost 0 bases and J lost 4, with 12 bases in between. The CDR3 DNA follows: TGTGCCACCAGCAGAGATCAGGGAGGGATCACTGAAGCTTTCTTT. Its protein product is CATSRDQGGITEAFF.

This chain uses TRBV7-8 with TRBJ1-3; no firm D call. V lost 1 base and J 2 bases, leaving 9 bases between the germline ends. Germline CDR1 is SGHVS and CDR2 is FQNEAQ. The CDR3 is 15 amino acids. The CDR3 reads CASSLGGNPGNTIYF. In DNA, the CDR3 is TGTGCCAGCAGCTTAGGAGGGAACCCTGGAAACACCATATATTTT.

V is TRBV6-4 and J is TRBJ2-3, with 8 bases matching TRBD2. This CDR3 comprises 14 residues. The ends lost 3 bases at V and 1 base at J; junction bases unmatched: 0. CDR1 is MRHNA and CDR2 is SNTAGT in the germline V gene. CDR3 bases: TGTGCCAGCAGTGAGCGGGGGGGCACAGATACGCAGTATTTT. Translation: CASSERGGTDTQYF.

The V gene is TRBV7-9, the J gene TRBJ1-5; D is uncertain. V lost 4 bases and J 8 bases, leaving 9 bases between the germline ends. The germline gives CDR1 SEHNR, CDR2 FQNEAQ (reference sequence). The CDR3 length is 12 residues. CDR3 DNA: TGTGCCAGCAGCTATACCGGGGAGCCCCAGCATTTT. This encodes CASSYTGEPQHF.

CDR3 coding DNA: TGTGCCAGCAGCGTAGAGTCTCGGGGGTGGACCGGGGAGCTGTTTTTT. This gives the protein CASSVESRGWTGELFF. The chain recombines TRBV9 with TRBJ2-2; D might be TRBD2 (6 bases). CDR1 SGDLS and CDR2 YYNGEE come from the germline V gene. The CDR3 is made up of 16 amino acids. Trimming removed 0 bases from V and 5 bases from J, with 14 bases in between.

Details on this clone: This sample also contains other DNA sequences that code for the same CDR3. The gene calls are TRBV28 and TRBJ1-1; D call uncertain. Looked up from germline, CDR1 is MDHEN and CDR2 is SYDVKM. The V and J ends lost 6 bases and 2 bases respectively, with 4 bases between them. The CDR3 consists of 11 residues. The CDR3: CASSQNTEAFF. The CDR3 coding sequence is TGTGCCAGCAGCCAAAACACTGAAGCTTTCTTT.

This sequence joins TRBV19 and TRBJ2-6; TRBD1 aligns across 7 bases. V trimming: 7 bases; J trimming: 4 bases; junction bases outside the gene matches: 10. CDR3 length: 16 residues. Looked up from germline, CDR1 is LNHDA and CDR2 is SQIVND (reference sequence). CDR3 loop: CASTTGLFSGANVLTF. The DNA of the CDR3 is TGTGCCAGTACGACAGGGCTATTCTCGGGGGCCAACGTCCTGACTTTC.

The V gene is TRBV30, the J gene TRBJ2-2, with 16 positions matching TRBD2. Germline V gene lookup returns CDR1 GTSNPN and CDR2 SVGIG (reference sequence). The CDR3 runs to 20 residues. V gave up 0 bases and J gave up 1 base; unmatched junction bases: 8. The CDR3 DNA sequence: TGTGCCTGGAGTGTAACTTGGGGACTAGCGGGAGGGGAGAACACCGGGGAGCTGTTTTTT. Translation: CAWSVTWGLAGGENTGELFF. Looking up the rest from reference TRBV30 and TRBJ2-2 gives the full variable domain: SQTIHQWPATLVQPVGSPLSLECTVEGTSNPNLYWYRQAAGRGLQLLFYSVGIGQISSEVPQNLSASRPQDRQFILSSKKLLLSDSGFYLCAWSVTWGLAGGENTGELFFGEGSRLTVL.

This chain's CDR3 is CASRTGQGSDYGYTF. CDR3 bases: TGTGCCAGCAGGACGGGACAGGGGAGCGACTATGGCTACACCTTC. The V call is TRBV6-1, the J call TRBJ1-2, with 10 nucleotides matching TRBD1. CDR1 MNHNS and CDR2 SASEGT come from the germline V gene. V lost 6 bases, J lost 3 bases, and 7 bases stayed unmatched. The CDR3 is made up of 15 amino acids.

The V call is TRBV6-5, the J call TRBJ2-7, with a possible D match to TRBD2 (5 bases). The CDR3 is 15 residues long. Germline V gene lookup returns CDR1 MNHEY and CDR2 SVGAGI. Trimming removed 0 bases from V and 9 bases from J, with 18 bases in between. As DNA, the CDR3 is TGTGCCAGCAGTTACTCGAGGGTCTCCCCTACCGGGCAGTACTTC. It encodes CASSYSRVSPTGQYF.

This clone was counted between two and nine times. The chain links TRBV11-2 to TRBJ2-3, with no clear D. Germline V CDR1 and CDR2: SGHAT, FQNNGV. The CDR3 totals 13 residues. Between the trimmed V and J ends, which lost 11 bases and 8 bases, there was a span of 20 bases. The DNA of the CDR3 is TGTGCCGGTGGCGAGTGGAGCAGCGCTACGCAGTATTTT. Protein product: CAGGEWSSATQYF.

The J gene is TRBJ2-5, the V gene TRBV10-3; 13 nucleotides match TRBD2. J was trimmed by 2 bases and V by 1 base; bases with no gene match: 4. Germline CDR1 is ENHRY and CDR2 is SYGVKD. This CDR3 is built from 17 residues. The CDR3 bases are TGTGCCATCAGTGAGTTCCCGGGACTAGCGGGACAAGAGACCCAGTACTTC. This gives the protein CAISEFPGLAGQETQYF.

A note on this clone: At one of its ends the junction is not consistent with the germline gene, which may arise from a read error. The chain joins TRBV19 to TRBJ2-5; D is undetermined. The CDR3 is made up of 14 amino acids. CDR1 and CDR2 from the germline V gene are LNHDA and SQIVND (reference sequence). CDR3 nucleotide sequence: TGTGCCAGCAGTATAAATCCCGAGGTGGAGACCCAGTACTTC. Translation: CASSINPEVETQYF.

The CDR3 bases are TGCAGCGTTGCGGGACAGGCTAATGAAAAACTGTTTTTT. It translates to CSVAGQANEKLFF. This rearrangement joins TRBV29-1 to TRBJ1-4; 8 bases map to TRBD1. Germline-derived CDR1 and CDR2 are SQVTM and ANQGSEA. V dropped 4 bases and J dropped 3; count of bases not matched to a gene: 1. This CDR3 spans 13 amino acids. Combining the CDR3 with reference TRBV29-1 and TRBJ1-4 gives the whole variable domain SAVISQKPSRDICQRGTSLTIQCQVDSQVTMMFWYRQQPGQSLTLIATANQGSEATYESGFVIDKFPISRPNLTFSTLTVSNMSPEDSSIYLCSVAGQANEKLFFGSGTQLSVL.

Only one count was recorded for this clone. This rearrangement joins TRBV28 to TRBJ1-6; D may be TRBD1 (5 bases). Germline CDR1 reads MDHEN; CDR2 reads SYDVKM. The CDR3 covers 17 residues. V was cut by 8 bases and J by 5 bases, with 22 bases left in between. CDR3 residues: CASRIDRGTVNNSPLHF. The CDR3 DNA sequence: TGTGCCAGCCGAATCGACCGCGGGACGGTGAATAATTCACCCCTCCACTTT.

The genes are TRBV5-1 and TRBJ2-7, with 7 bases identical to TRBD1. The germline V gene encodes CDR1 SGHRS and CDR2 YFSETQ. The V and J ends lost 0 bases and 3 bases, in that order; junction bases with no gene match: 6. The length of the CDR3 is 15 residues. As DNA, the CDR3 is TGCGCCAGCAGCTTGGACGGGACAGTCTTCTACGAGCAGTACTTC. Residues: CASSLDGTVFYEQYF.

The chain has TRBV10-1 and TRBJ2-1; no clear D. The CDR3 is made up of 15 amino acids. Per germline, CDR1 WNHNN and CDR2 SYGVQD (reference sequence). Trimming took off 3 bases at V and 0 bases at J, with 9 bases between the two ends. Written as DNA, the CDR3 is TGCGCCAGCAGTGACGTAACTTTCTCCTACAATGAGCAGTTCTTC. It translates to CASSDVTFSYNEQFF.

The rearrangement joins TRBV2 to TRBJ1-3; 8 nucleotides match TRBD1. The CDR3 consists of 17 residues. V trimming: 5 bases; J trimming: 1 base; junction bases outside the gene matches: 10. CDR1 and CDR2 (germline): SNHLY, FYNNEI. CDR3: CASSPVGRGRSGNTIYF. The CDR3 DNA reads as TGTGCCAGCAGTCCCGTTGGCAGGGGGCGTTCTGGAAACACCATATATTTT. Filled out from reference TRBV2 and TRBJ1-3, the complete variable domain reads EPEVTQTPSHQVTQMGQEVILRCVPISNHLYFYWYRQILGQKVEFLVSFYNNEISEKSEIFDDQFSVERPDGSNFTLKIRSTKLEDSAMYFCASSPVGRGRSGNTIYFGEGSWLTVV.

The chain is built from TRBV5-4 and TRBJ2-7; 8 nucleotides match TRBD2. CDR3 length: 15 residues. The trim removed 4 bases at V and 6 bases at J, leaving 12 bases unmatched. Germline V gene data show CDR1 as SGHNT and CDR2 as YYREEE (reference sequence). The CDR3: CASSPSRGVRAEQYF. The CDR3 DNA reads TGTGCCAGCAGCCCGTCGCGGGGGGTCCGCGCCGAGCAGTACTTC.